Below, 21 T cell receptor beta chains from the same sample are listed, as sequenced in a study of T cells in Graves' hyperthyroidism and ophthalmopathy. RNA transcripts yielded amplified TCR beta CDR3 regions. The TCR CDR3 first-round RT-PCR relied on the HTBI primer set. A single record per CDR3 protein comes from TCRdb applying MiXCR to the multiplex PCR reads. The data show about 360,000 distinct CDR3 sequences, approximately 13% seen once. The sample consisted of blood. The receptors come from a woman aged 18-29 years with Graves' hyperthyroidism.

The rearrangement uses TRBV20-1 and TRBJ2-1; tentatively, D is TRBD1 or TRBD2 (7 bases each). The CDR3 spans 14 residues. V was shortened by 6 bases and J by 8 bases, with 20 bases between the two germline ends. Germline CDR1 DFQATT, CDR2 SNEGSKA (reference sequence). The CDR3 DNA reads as TGCAGTGCCCCCCAGGGGGGGGCTCTCGATGAGCAGTTCTTC. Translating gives CSAPQGGALDEQFF.

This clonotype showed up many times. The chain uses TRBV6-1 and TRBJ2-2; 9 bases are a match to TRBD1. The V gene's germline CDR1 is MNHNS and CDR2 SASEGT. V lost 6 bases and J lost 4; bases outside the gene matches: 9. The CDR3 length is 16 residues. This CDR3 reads CASRLGQGGSTGELFF. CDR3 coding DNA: TGTGCCAGCAGATTGGGACAGGGAGGAAGCACCGGGGAGCTGTTTTTT.

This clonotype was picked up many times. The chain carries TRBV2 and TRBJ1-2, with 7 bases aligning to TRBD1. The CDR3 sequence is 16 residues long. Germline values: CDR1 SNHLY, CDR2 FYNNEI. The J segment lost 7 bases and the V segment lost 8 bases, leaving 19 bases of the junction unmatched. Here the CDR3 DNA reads TGTGCCAGCCTTTCTTTGAGAACAGGGGCCGGAGGTGGCTACACCTTC. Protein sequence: CASLSLRTGAGGGYTF.

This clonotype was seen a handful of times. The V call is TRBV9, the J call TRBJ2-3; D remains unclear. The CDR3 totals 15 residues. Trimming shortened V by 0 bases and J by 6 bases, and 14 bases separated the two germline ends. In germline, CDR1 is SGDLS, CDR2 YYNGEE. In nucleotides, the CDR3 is TGTGCCAGCAGCGTAGTTGGGTCCCTCGGGGATACGCAGTATTTT. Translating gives CASSVVGSLGDTQYF.

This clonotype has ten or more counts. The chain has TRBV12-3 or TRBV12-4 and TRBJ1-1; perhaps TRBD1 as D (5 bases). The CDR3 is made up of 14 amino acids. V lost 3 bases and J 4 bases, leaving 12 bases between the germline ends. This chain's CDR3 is CASSFGGVGTEAFF. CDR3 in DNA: TGTGCCAGCAGTTTTGGAGGGGTGGGCACTGAAGCTTTCTTT.

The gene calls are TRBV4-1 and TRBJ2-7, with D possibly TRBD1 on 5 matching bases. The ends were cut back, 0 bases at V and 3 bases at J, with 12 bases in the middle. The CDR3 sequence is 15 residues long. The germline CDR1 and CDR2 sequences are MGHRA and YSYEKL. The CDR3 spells CASSQDLGLGYEQYF. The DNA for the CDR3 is TGCGCCAGCAGCCAAGATCTGGGGCTGGGCTACGAGCAGTACTTC.

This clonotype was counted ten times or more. The CDR3 DNA follows: TGTGCCAGCAGCTTAGACGGCGACACAGATACGCAGTATTTT. It translates to CASSLDGDTDTQYF. The chain carries TRBV7-9 and TRBJ2-3; D is unresolved. Germline V gene data show CDR1 as SEHNR and CDR2 as FQNEAQ (reference sequence). V gave up 1 base and J gave up 2 bases, with 7 bases separating them. The CDR3 is made up of 14 amino acids.

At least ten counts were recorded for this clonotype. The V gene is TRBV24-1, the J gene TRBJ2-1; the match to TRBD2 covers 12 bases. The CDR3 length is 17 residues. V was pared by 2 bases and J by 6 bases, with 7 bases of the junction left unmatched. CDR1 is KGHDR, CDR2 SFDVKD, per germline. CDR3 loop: CATSDSPTSGRSNEQFF. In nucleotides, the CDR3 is TGTGCCACCAGTGATTCCCCGACTAGCGGGAGAAGCAATGAGCAGTTCTTC.

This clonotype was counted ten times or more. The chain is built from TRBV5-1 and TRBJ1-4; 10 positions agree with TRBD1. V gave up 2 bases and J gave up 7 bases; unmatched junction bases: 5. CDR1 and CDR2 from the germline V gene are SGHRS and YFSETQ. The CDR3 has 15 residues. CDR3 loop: CASSFARTGGEKLFF. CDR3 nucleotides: TGCGCCAGCAGCTTTGCTCGGACAGGGGGTGAAAAACTGTTTTTT.

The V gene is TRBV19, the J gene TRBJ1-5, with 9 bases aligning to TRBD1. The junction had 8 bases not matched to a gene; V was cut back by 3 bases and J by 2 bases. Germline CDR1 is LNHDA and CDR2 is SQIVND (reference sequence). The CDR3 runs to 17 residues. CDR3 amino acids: CASSMPPQGAGNQPQHF. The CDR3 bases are TGTGCCAGTAGTATGCCCCCACAGGGGGCGGGCAATCAGCCCCAGCATTTT.

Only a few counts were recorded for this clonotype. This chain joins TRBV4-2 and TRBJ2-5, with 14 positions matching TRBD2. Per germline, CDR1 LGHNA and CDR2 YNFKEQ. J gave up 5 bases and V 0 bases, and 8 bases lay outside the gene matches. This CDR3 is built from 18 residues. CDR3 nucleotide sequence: TGTGCCAGCAGCCAAGAAGGACTAGCGGGGGGTTGGAGGGAGACCCAGTACTTC. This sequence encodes CASSQEGLAGGWRETQYF.

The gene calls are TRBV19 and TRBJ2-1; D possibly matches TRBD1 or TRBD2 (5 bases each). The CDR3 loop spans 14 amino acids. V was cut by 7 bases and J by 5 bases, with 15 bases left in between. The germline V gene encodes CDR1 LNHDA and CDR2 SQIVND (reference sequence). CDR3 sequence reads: CASTGTINNNEQFF. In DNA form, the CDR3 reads TGTGCCAGTACCGGGACCATCAACAACAATGAGCAGTTCTTC.

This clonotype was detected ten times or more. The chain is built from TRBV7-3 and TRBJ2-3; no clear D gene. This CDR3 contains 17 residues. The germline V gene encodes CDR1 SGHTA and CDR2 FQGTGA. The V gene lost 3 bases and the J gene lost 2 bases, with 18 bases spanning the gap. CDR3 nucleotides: TGTGCCAGCAGCTTTAGGTTCGGGCCGAACTACACAGATACGCAGTATTTT. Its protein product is CASSFRFGPNYTDTQYF.

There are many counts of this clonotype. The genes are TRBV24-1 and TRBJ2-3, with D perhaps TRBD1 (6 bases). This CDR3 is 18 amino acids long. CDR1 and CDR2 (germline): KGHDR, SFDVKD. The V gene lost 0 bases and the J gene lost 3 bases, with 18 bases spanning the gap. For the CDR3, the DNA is TGTGCCACCAGTGATTTGGCCCCAGGGGCAAGGAGGACAGATACGCAGTATTTT. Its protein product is CATSDLAPGARRTDTQYF.

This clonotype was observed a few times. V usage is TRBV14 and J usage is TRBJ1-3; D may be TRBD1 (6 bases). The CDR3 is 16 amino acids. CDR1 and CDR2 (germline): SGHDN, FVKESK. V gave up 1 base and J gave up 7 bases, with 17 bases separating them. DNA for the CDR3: TGTGCCAGCAGCCAAGGGGGGCCAGGGAATTGGAACACCATATATTTT. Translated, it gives CASSQGGPGNWNTIYF.

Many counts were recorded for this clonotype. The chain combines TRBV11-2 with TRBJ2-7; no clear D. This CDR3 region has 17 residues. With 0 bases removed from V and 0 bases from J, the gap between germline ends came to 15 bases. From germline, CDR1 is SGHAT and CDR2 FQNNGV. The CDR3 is CASSLERMDPRSYEQYF. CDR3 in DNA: TGTGCCAGCAGCTTAGAGCGGATGGACCCTCGCTCCTACGAGCAGTACTTC.

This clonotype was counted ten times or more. The DNA of the CDR3 is TGTGCCAGCTCATTAGACCGGACTGGAAACACCATATATTTT. This translates into CASSLDRTGNTIYF. This chain links TRBV18 with TRBJ1-3; D is uncertain. The germline gives CDR1 KGHSH, CDR2 LQKENI. V dropped 5 bases and J dropped 2 bases, with 10 bases sitting between them. This CDR3 is 14 amino acids long.

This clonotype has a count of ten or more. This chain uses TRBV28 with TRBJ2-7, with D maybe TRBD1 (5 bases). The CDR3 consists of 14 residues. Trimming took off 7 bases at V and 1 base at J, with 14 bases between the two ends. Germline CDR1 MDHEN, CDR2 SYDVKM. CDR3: CASKGSRLSYEQYF. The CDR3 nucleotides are TGTGCCAGCAAGGGGTCCCGTCTTTCCTACGAGCAGTACTTC.

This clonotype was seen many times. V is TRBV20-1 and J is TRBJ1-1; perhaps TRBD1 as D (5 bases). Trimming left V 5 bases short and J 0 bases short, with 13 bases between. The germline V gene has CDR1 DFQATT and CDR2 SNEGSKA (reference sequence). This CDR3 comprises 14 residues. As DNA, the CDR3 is TGCAGTGCTGCCCCCGGGGGGATGAACACTGAAGCTTTCTTT. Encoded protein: CSAAPGGMNTEAFF.

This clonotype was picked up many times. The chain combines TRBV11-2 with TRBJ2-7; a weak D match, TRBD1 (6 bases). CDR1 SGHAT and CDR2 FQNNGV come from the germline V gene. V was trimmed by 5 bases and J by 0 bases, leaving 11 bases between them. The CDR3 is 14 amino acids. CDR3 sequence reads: CASSLGHPSYEQYF. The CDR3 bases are TGTGCCAGCAGCCTGGGACACCCCTCCTACGAGCAGTACTTC.

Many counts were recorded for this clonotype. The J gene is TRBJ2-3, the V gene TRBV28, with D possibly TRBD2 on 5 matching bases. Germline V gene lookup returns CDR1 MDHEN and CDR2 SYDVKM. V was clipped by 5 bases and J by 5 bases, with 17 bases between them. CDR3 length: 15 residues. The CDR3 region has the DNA TGTGCCAGCAGTCTCGCGGACTTCGCGGGAGATACGCAGTATTTT. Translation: CASSLADFAGDTQYF.